This T cell receptor (beta chain) originates from a study of blood T cell repertoires in COVID-19. About the study: The United States, Italy and Spain provided the acute and convalescent COVID-19 samples. In each case, the material was cDNA or gDNA derived from T cells, B-cell-depleted T cells, or PBMCs.

The CDR3 sequence is 15 residues long. Trimming left V 0 bases short and J 4 bases short, with 12 bases between. Germline values: CDR1 SGHRS, CDR2 YFSETQ. Authors' data handling: Estimates of nucleated cell counts were drawn from the amplification of reference gene primers. The protocol was immunoSEQ multiplex PCR, while the TCRdb copy is restricted to in-frame clones and leaves out a portion. V, J and clone size are those of that table, while D and trimming were read from the DNA. Seen here are under 200,000 clones, around 77% observed once, and the top ten hold 6.5%. The sequence was collected from a man between 65 and 79 years old with active or convalescent COVID-19. V is TRBV5-1 and J is TRBJ2-3, with a possible D match to TRBD2 (6 bases). Source material: peripheral blood. The CDR3: CASSLVGTPADTQYF. In nucleotides, the CDR3 is TGCGCCAGCAGCTTGGTAGGGACTCCCGCAGATACGCAGTATTTT. Drawing the rest from reference TRBV5-1 and TRBJ2-3, the complete variable domain is KAGVTQTPRYLIKTRGQQVTLSCSPISGHRSVSWYQQTPGQGLQFLFEYFSETQRNKGNFPGRFSGRQFSNSRSEMNVSTLELGDSALYLCASSLVGTPADTQYFGPGTRLTVL.